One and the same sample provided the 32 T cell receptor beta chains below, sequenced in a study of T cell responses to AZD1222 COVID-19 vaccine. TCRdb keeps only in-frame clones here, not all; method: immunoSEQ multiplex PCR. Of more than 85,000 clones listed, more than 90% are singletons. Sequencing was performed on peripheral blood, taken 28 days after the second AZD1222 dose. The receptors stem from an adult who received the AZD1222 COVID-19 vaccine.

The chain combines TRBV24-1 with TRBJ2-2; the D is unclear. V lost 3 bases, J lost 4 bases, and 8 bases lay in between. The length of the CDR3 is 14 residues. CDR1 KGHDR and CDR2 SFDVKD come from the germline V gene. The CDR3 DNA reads TGTGCCACCAGTGATGACTCCTTCACCGGGGAGCTGTTTTTT. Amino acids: CATSDDSFTGELFF.

As DNA, the CDR3 is TGTGCCAGCAGCTTCACTAGCGGGGGCCTAGCCAAAAACATTCAGTACTTC. Translating it yields CASSFTSGGLAKNIQYF. This sequence joins TRBV7-9 and TRBJ2-4; 11 nucleotides align to TRBD2. CDR3 length: 17 amino acids. J lost 0 bases, V lost 3 bases, and 4 bases had no gene match. Germline V lookup: CDR1 SEHNR, CDR2 FQNEAQ (reference sequence).

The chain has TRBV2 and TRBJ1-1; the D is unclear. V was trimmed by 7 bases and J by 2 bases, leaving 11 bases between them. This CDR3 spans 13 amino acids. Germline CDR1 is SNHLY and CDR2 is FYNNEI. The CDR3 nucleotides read TGTGCCAGCACCCGGGAGCTAAACACTGAAGCTTTCTTT. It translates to CASTRELNTEAFF.

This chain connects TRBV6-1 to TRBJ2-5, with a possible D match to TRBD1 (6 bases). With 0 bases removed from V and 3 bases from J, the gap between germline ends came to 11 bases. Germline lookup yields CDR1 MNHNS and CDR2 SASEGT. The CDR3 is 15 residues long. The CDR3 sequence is CASSEAAAGEETQYF. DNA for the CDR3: TGTGCCAGCAGTGAAGCTGCCGCAGGGGAAGAGACCCAGTACTTC.

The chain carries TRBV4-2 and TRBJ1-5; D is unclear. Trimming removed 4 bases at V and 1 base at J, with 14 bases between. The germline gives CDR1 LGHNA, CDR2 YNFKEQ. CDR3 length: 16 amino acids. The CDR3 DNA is TGTGCCAGCAGCCCTCGCACAACGGGGAGCAATCAGCCCCAGCATTTT. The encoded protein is CASSPRTTGSNQPQHF.

The CDR3 reads CASSPRGGNYGYTF. The CDR3 coding sequence is TGTGCCAGCAGCCCTAGGGGGGGTAACTATGGCTACACCTTC. The chain carries TRBV7-2 and TRBJ1-2; D perhaps matches TRBD1 (6 bases). Looked up from germline, CDR1 is SGHTA and CDR2 is FQGNSA. V lost 5 bases, J lost 1 base, and 11 bases lay in between. This CDR3 is 14 amino acids long. Complete variable domain (other parts from reference TRBV7-2 and TRBJ1-2): GAGVSQSPSNKVTEKGKDVELRCDPISGHTALYWYRQSLGQGLEFLIYFQGNSAPDKSGLPSDRFSAERTGGSVSTLTIQRTQQEDSAVYLCASSPRGGNYGYTFGSGTRLTVV.

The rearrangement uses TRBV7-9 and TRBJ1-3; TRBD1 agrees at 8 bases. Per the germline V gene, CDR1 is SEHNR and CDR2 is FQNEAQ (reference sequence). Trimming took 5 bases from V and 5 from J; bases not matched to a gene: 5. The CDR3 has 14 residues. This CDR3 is CASSMTGARNTIYF. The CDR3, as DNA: TGTGCCAGCAGCATGACAGGGGCTCGAAACACCATATATTTT.

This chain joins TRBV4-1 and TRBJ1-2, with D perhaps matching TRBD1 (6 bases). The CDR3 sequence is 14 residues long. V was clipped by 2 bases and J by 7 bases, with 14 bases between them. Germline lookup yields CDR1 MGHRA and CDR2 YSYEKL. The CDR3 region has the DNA TGCGCCAGCAGCCAACGGGACGAGGGGGTTGGCTACACCTTC. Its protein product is CASSQRDEGVGYTF.

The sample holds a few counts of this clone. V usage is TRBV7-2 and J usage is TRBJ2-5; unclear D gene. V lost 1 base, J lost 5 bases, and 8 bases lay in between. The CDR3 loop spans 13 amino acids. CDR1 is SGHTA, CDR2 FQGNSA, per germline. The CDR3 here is CASSLGLRETQYF. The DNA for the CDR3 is TGTGCCAGCAGCTTAGGGCTGCGGGAGACCCAGTACTTC.

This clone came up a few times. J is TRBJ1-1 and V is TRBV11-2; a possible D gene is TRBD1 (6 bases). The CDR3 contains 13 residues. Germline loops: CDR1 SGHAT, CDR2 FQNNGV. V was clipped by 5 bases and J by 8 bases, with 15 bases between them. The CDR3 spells CASSKTDQGEAFF. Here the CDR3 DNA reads TGTGCCAGCAGCAAAACTGACCAGGGGGAAGCTTTCTTT.

In DNA form, the CDR3 reads TGTGCCAGCAGCCCTAGCGGGGTGGGTGAGCAGTTCTTC. Amino acids: CASSPSGVGEQFF. The chain carries TRBV7-2 and TRBJ2-1, with TRBD2 identical over 9 bases. There are 13 residues in the CDR3. CDR1 is SGHTA and CDR2 is FQGNSA in the germline V gene. Germline trimming cut 5 bases from V and 9 bases from J; bases unmatched to any gene: 5.

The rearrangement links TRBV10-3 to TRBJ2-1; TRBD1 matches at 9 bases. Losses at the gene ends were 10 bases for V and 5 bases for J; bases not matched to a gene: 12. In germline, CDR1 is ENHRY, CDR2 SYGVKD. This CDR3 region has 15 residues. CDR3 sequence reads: CATGAGQGPNNEQFF. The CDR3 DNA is TGTGCCACCGGAGCTGGACAGGGGCCAAACAATGAGCAGTTCTTC.

The CDR3 DNA follows: TGTGCCAGCAGCTGGGGGGCAGGGAACTACGAGCAGTACTTC. This translates into CASSWGAGNYEQYF. The chain recombines TRBV27 with TRBJ2-7, with D tentatively TRBD1 or TRBD2 (6 bases each). The V end was cut by 6 bases, the J end by 3 bases, with 15 bases between. This CDR3 spans 14 amino acids. Germline V gene sequence: CDR1 MNHEY, CDR2 SMNVEV (reference sequence).

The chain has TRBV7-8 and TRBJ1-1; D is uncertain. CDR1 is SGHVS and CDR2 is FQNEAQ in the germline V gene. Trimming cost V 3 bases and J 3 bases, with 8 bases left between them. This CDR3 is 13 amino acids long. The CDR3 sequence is CASSFGQDTEAFF. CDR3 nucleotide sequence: TGTGCCAGCAGCTTTGGGCAGGACACTGAAGCTTTCTTT. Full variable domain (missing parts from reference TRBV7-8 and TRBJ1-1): GAGVSQSPRYKVAKRGQDVALRCDPISGHVSLFWYQQALGQGPEFLTYFQNEAQLDKSGLPSDRFFAERPEGSVSTLKIQRTQQEDSAVYLCASSFGQDTEAFFGQGTRLTVV.

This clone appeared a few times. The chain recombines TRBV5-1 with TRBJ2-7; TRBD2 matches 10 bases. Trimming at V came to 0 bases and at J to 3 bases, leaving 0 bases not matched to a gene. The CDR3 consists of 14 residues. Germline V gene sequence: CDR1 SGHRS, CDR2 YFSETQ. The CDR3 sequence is CASSLGTSGYEQYF. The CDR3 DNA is TGCGCCAGCAGCTTGGGGACTAGCGGCTACGAGCAGTACTTC.

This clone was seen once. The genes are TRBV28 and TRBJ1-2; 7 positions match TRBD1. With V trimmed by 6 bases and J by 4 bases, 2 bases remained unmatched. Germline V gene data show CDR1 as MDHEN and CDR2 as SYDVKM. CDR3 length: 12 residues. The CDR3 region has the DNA TGTGCCAGCAGCAGGGACAGCTATGGCTACACCTTC. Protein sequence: CASSRDSYGYTF.

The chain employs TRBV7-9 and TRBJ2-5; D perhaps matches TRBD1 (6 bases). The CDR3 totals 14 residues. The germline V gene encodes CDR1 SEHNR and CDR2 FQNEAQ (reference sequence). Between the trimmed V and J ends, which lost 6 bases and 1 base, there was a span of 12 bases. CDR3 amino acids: CASRPTGSQETQYF. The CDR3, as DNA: TGTGCCAGCAGACCCACAGGGAGCCAAGAGACCCAGTACTTC.

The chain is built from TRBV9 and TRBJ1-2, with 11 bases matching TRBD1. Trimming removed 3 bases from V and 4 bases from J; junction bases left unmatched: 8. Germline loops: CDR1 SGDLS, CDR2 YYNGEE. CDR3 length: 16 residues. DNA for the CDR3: TGTGCCAGCAGCGCGGACAGGGGGCGTTACGGCTATGGCTACACCTTC. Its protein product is CASSADRGRYGYGYTF.

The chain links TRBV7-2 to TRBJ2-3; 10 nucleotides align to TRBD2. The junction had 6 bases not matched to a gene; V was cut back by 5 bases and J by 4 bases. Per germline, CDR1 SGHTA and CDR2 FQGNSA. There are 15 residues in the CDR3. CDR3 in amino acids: CASSPTSGRADTQYF. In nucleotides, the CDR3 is TGTGCCAGCAGCCCGACTAGCGGGCGTGCAGATACGCAGTATTTT.

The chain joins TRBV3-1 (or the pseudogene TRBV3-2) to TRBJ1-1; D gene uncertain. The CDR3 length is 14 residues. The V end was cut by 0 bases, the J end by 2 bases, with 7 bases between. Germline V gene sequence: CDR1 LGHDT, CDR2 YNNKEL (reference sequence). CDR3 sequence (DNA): TGTGCCAGCAGCCAAGATGGTGGTAACACTGAAGCTTTCTTT. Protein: CASSQDGGNTEAFF.

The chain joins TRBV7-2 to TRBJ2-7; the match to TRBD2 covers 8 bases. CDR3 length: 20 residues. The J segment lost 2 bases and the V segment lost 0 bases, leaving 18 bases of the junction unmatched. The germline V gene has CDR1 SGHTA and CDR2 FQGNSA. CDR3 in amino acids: CASSLADPGLAGASTYEQYF. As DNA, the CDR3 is TGTGCCAGCAGCTTAGCGGACCCTGGACTAGCTGGGGCCTCCACCTACGAGCAGTACTTC.

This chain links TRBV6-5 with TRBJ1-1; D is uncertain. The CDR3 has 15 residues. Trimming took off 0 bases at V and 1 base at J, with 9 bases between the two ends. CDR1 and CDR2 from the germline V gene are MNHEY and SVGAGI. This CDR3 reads CASSYSASGNTEAFF. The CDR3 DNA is TGTGCCAGCAGTTACTCTGCCTCGGGGAACACTGAAGCTTTCTTT.

CDR3 nucleotide sequence: TGTGCCAGCCAGGGGAGCACAGATACGCAGTATTTT. This sequence encodes CASQGSTDTQYF. V usage is TRBV2 and J usage is TRBJ2-3; the D gene is possibly TRBD1 (6 bases). The V end was cut by 8 bases, the J end by 0 bases, with 6 bases between. Germline loops: CDR1 SNHLY, CDR2 FYNNEI. CDR3 length: 12 residues.

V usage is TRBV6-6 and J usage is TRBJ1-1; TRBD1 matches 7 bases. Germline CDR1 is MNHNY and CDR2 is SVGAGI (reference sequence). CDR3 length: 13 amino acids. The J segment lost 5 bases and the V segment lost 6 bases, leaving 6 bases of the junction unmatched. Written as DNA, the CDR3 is TGTGCCAGCAGCGCACAGGGGAAAACTGAAGCTTTCTTT. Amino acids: CASSAQGKTEAFF.

The CDR3 bases are TGTGCCATCAGTGACACGAAAAAGCGGGGGGCACAAGAGACCCAGTACTTC. This encodes CAISDTKKRGAQETQYF. The chain recombines TRBV10-3 with TRBJ2-5; 9 nucleotides align to TRBD2. The junction had 10 bases not matched to a gene; V was cut back by 3 bases and J by 2 bases. CDR1 is ENHRY and CDR2 is SYGVKD in the germline V gene. The CDR3 is 17 residues long.

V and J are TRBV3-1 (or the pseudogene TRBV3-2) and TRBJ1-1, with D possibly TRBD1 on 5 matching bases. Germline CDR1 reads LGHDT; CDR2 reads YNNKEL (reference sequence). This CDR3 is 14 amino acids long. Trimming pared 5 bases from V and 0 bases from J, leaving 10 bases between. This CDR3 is CASSARDLNTEAFF. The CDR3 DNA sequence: TGTGCCAGCAGCGCCCGGGACTTGAACACTGAAGCTTTCTTT.

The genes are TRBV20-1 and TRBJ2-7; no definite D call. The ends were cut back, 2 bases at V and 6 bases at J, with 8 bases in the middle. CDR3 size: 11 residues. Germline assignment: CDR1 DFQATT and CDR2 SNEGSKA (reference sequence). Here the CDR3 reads CSARKSPEQYF. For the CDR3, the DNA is TGCAGTGCTAGAAAGTCTCCCGAGCAGTACTTC.

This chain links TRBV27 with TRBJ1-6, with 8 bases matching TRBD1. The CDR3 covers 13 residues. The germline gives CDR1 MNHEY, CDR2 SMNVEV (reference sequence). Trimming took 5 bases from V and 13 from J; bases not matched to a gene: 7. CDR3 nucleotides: TGTGCCAGCAGTAGCTTACAGGGGGACCCCCTCCACTTT. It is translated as CASSSLQGDPLHF.

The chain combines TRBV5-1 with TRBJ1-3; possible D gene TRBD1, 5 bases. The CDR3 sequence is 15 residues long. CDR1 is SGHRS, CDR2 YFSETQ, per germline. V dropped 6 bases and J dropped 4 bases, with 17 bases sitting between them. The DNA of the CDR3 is TGCGCCAGCACCGCAGGGTCATTAACGGGAAACACCATATATTTT. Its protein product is CASTAGSLTGNTIYF. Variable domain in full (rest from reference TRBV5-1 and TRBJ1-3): KAGVTQTPRYLIKTRGQQVTLSCSPISGHRSVSWYQQTPGQGLQFLFEYFSETQRNKGNFPGRFSGRQFSNSRSEMNVSTLELGDSALYLCASTAGSLTGNTIYFGEGSWLTVV.

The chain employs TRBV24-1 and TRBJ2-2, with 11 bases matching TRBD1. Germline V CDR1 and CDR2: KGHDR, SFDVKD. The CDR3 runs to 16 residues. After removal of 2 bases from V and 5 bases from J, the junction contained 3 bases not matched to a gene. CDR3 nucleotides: TGTGCCACCAGTGATTCGGGACAGGGGGTAACCGGGGAGCTGTTTTTT. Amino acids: CATSDSGQGVTGELFF.

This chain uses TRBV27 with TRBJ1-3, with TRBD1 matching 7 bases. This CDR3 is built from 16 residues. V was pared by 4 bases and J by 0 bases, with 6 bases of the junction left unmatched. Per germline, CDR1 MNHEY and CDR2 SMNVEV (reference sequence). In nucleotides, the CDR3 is TGTGCCAGCAGTTACAGGGGCCCGAGCTCTGGAAACACCATATATTTT. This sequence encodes CASSYRGPSSGNTIYF.

The CDR3 loop reads CASSQGAGTGIYNEQFF. CDR3 DNA: TGCGCCAGCAGCCAAGGCGCCGGGACAGGGATCTACAATGAGCAGTTCTTC. The V call is TRBV4-3, the J call TRBJ2-1; 9 positions match TRBD1. CDR3 length: 17 residues. The germline gives CDR1 LGHNA, CDR2 YSLEER. Trimming at V came to 1 base and at J to 3 bases, leaving 7 bases not matched to a gene.